This TCR beta chain was recorded in a study of blood T cells in healthy people across ages. General study points: Naive T cell percentage showed a strong correlation with TCR beta diversity. Per million T cells, TCR beta diversity dropped about linearly as age rose. The long-lived group displayed more naive CD4+ cells, plus higher diversity, than the aged donors did.

Donor samples were obtained from healthy Caucasian individuals from Russia, aged about 6 to 95. A second PCR of about 7 to 12 cycles used a sample-barcoded 5' primer and a J-beta primer mix. MiXCR, run by TCRdb on the 5' RACE reads, gives a single entry per CDR3 protein. This sample has around 1,000,000 distinct CDR3 sequences, with 20% to 25% found just once. A note on this clonotype: Its matching antigen is unknown.

The CDR3 is made up of 15 amino acids. Germline loops: CDR1 DFQATT, CDR2 SNEGSKA (reference sequence). These data were likewise used in another study, on T cells of mothers and their children.

The rearrangement uses TRBV20-1 and TRBJ2-5; perhaps TRBD2 as D (5 bases). The end of the DNA fits TRBJ2-1 better, so the J call may be wrong. The receptor's source is a girl aged 2-9 years in good health. Sequencing input: blood. Written as DNA, the CDR3 is TGCAGTGCTAGTGACTTACTGGAGGCCTACAATGAGCAGTTCTTC. As protein: CSASDLLEAYNEQFF.